Listed here are 20 T cell receptor beta chains from one sample, sequenced in a study of T cell responses to AZD1222 COVID-19 vaccine. The protocol was immunoSEQ multiplex PCR, while the TCRdb copy is restricted to in-frame clones and leaves out a portion. The data contain roughly 150,000 clones, 90% to 95% of them seen just once; the ten biggest clones take up roughly 3.8%. The sequencing here drew on peripheral blood, taken 28 days after the second AZD1222 dose. These receptors all stem from an adult who received the AZD1222 COVID-19 vaccine.

CDR3 loop: CASSFRRGNEKLFF. Written as DNA, the CDR3 is TGTGCCAGCAGTTTCCGTCGGGGAAATGAAAAACTGTTTTTT. The chain uses TRBV7-9 and TRBJ1-4; D remains unclear. Trimming shortened V by 6 bases and J by 5 bases, and 13 bases separated the two germline ends. The CDR3 spans 14 residues. Germline loops: CDR1 SEHNR, CDR2 FQNEAQ (reference sequence).

There are a few counts of this clone. J is TRBJ2-7 and V is TRBV5-4; D may be TRBD1 (7 bases). V lost 4 bases and J 0 bases, leaving 23 bases between the germline ends. Germline loops: CDR1 SGHNT, CDR2 YYREEE (reference sequence). The CDR3 totals 18 residues. The CDR3 DNA is TGTGCCAGCAGCCTTAGTAGGGCTAGGAGGGGGCTCTCCTACGAGCAGTACTTC. This gives the protein CASSLSRARRGLSYEQYF.

The chain is built from TRBV2 and TRBJ2-5, with 8 bases fitting TRBD2. The CDR3 sequence is 16 residues long. The V segment lost 6 bases and the J segment 5 bases; nucleotides outside the gene matches: 14. CDR1 is SNHLY and CDR2 is FYNNEI in the germline V gene. The CDR3 reads CASRRTSRGRSETQYF. The CDR3 DNA sequence: TGTGCCAGCAGAAGGACTAGCCGGGGTAGGTCGGAGACCCAGTACTTC.

This clone was detected only a few times. The CDR3 DNA reads as TGTGCCAGCAGCTTCCCTAGTGATCCCTCCTACGAGCAGTACTTC. Protein product: CASSFPSDPSYEQYF. The chain uses TRBV5-4 and TRBJ2-7; no clear D. The germline CDR1 and CDR2 sequences are SGHNT and YYREEE (reference sequence). CDR3 length equals 15 residues. The ends were cut back, 2 bases at V and 0 bases at J, with 12 bases in the middle.

The chain is built from TRBV6-7 and TRBJ1-2; no reliable D call. TRBV6-7 is annotated as an ORF whose role is uncertain. Trimming pared 9 bases from V and 6 bases from J, leaving 8 bases between. The CDR3 runs to 10 residues. The CDR3 protein is CARPRDGYTF. Written as DNA, the CDR3 is TGTGCCAGGCCCCGGGATGGCTACACCTTC.

This clone has at least ten counts. V and J are TRBV24-1 and TRBJ1-1; D is unresolved. The germline V gene has CDR1 KGHDR and CDR2 SFDVKD. Trimming cost V 5 bases and J 1 base, with 4 bases left between them. There are 12 residues in the CDR3. The CDR3, as DNA: TGTGCCACCAGTGGGGGGAACACTGAAGCTTTCTTT. Protein product: CATSGGNTEAFF.

The sample holds many counts of this clone. V and J are TRBV18 and TRBJ1-1; the match to TRBD1 covers 7 bases. The ends lost 0 bases at V and 1 base at J; junction bases unmatched: 2. This CDR3 has 15 residues. The germline V gene has CDR1 KGHSH and CDR2 LQKENI. CDR3 bases: TGTGCCAGCTCACCACCGACAGGGCCGAACACTGAAGCTTTCTTT. Translated: CASSPPTGPNTEAFF.

V is TRBV6-6 and J is TRBJ2-1; TRBD2 matches at 7 bases. The V gene end was trimmed by 5 bases and the J gene end by 2 bases; junction bases not matched to a gene: 9. The CDR3 length is 16 residues. Germline V gene sequence: CDR1 MNHNY, CDR2 SVGAGI (reference sequence). The chain's CDR3 is CASSDFSGSTYNEQFF. CDR3 DNA sequence: TGTGCCAGCAGTGACTTTAGCGGGTCAACCTACAATGAGCAGTTCTTC.

This chain uses TRBV3-1 (or the pseudogene TRBV3-2) with TRBJ1-1, with 9 bases fitting TRBD1. The J segment lost 8 bases and the V segment lost 5 bases, leaving 6 bases of the junction unmatched. CDR1 and CDR2 (germline): LGHDT, YNNKEL (reference sequence). The CDR3 has 13 amino acids. The CDR3 reads CASSRDRAGEAFF. As DNA, the CDR3 is TGTGCCAGCAGCAGGGACAGGGCTGGGGAAGCTTTCTTT.

The chain is built from TRBV19 and TRBJ2-1; TRBD2 agrees at 14 bases. Trimming at V came to 9 bases and at J to 7 bases, leaving 14 bases not matched to a gene. The CDR3 extends over 17 amino acids. From germline, CDR1 is LNHDA and CDR2 SQIVND (reference sequence). For the CDR3, the DNA is TGTGCCAGCTCGGGACTAGCGGGGGCCCGACTTTTAAATGAGCAGTTCTTC. Its translation is CASSGLAGARLLNEQFF.

Of note for this clone: At one end the junction does not follow the germline gene, possibly because of a read error. The chain combines TRBV25-1 with TRBJ1-1, with D tentatively TRBD1 (5 bases). Germline CDR1 is MGHDK and CDR2 is SYGVNS. This CDR3 spans 14 amino acids. The CDR3, as DNA: TGTACCAGCAGACGGGGGAGAAGATCCACTGAAGCTTTCTTT. This encodes CTSRRGRRSTEAFF.

CDR3: CASSLLGTNTEAFF. The CDR3 DNA sequence: TGCGCCAGCAGCTTGTTAGGGACCAACACTGAAGCTTTCTTT. The gene calls are TRBV5-1 and TRBJ1-1; D perhaps matches TRBD1 (5 bases). V was cut by 1 base and J by 2 bases, with 9 bases left in between. Looked up from germline, CDR1 is SGHRS and CDR2 is YFSETQ. This CDR3 is built from 14 residues.

The chain links TRBV27 to TRBJ1-2; 7 bases are a match to TRBD1. V gave up 6 bases and J gave up 8 bases; unmatched junction bases: 6. Germline loops: CDR1 MNHEY, CDR2 SMNVEV (reference sequence). The CDR3 extends over 12 amino acids. The CDR3 here is CASRGGPDGYTF. CDR3 sequence (DNA): TGTGCCAGCAGAGGGGGCCCCGACGGCTACACCTTC.

The CDR3 spells CASSQDMKGYGYTF. The DNA for the CDR3 is TGCGCCAGCAGCCAAGATATGAAGGGCTATGGCTACACCTTC. The chain is built from TRBV4-1 and TRBJ1-2; D call uncertain. Germline values: CDR1 MGHRA, CDR2 YSYEKL. CDR3 length: 14 residues. V dropped 0 bases and J dropped 4 bases, with 9 bases sitting between them.

This chain uses TRBV4-3 with TRBJ2-5, with D tentatively TRBD1 (5 bases). Trimming cost V 1 base and J 6 bases, with 12 bases left between them. The CDR3 covers 14 residues. Germline values: CDR1 LGHNA, CDR2 YSLEER. The CDR3 nucleotides are TGCGCCAGCAGCCAAGTTAAGGACAATAAGACCCAGTACTTC. Protein product: CASSQVKDNKTQYF.

The chain combines TRBV15 with TRBJ1-4, with D hard to call. Germline CDR1 and CDR2: LNHNV and YYDKDF (reference sequence). The V and J ends lost 2 bases and 4 bases respectively, with 14 bases between them. The length of the CDR3 is 16 residues. The CDR3 loop is CATSRPWVSGNEKLFF. CDR3 DNA sequence: TGTGCCACCAGCAGACCCTGGGTGAGCGGTAATGAAAAACTGTTTTTT.

The rearrangement joins TRBV30 to TRBJ1-5, with TRBD1 matching over 10 bases. Germline CDR1 GTSNPN, CDR2 SVGIG (reference sequence). CDR3 length: 15 residues. J gave up 2 bases and V 3 bases, and 4 bases lay outside the gene matches. The CDR3 is CAWSEDRGGNQPQHF. In DNA form, the CDR3 reads TGTGCCTGGAGCGAGGACAGGGGGGGCAATCAGCCCCAGCATTTT.

In DNA form, the CDR3 reads TGTGCCAGCAGTCCTACGGTCGGGGCTAGCGGAACCTACGAGCAGTACTTC. Its translation is CASSPTVGASGTYEQYF. The chain is built from TRBV6-6 and TRBJ2-7; 7 bases are a match to TRBD2. This CDR3 region has 17 residues. Germline assignment: CDR1 MNHNY and CDR2 SVGAGI (reference sequence). Trimming at V came to 5 bases and at J to 2 bases, leaving 15 bases not matched to a gene.

V gene TRBV29-1 combines with J gene TRBJ2-1; TRBD2 matches 11 bases. V was clipped by 6 bases and J by 4 bases; unmatched bases: 11. This CDR3 spans 16 amino acids. Per the germline V gene, CDR1 is SQVTM and CDR2 is ANQGSEA. The CDR3 here is CSVPITTSGSYNEQFF. CDR3 nucleotide sequence: TGCAGCGTCCCCATTACTACTAGCGGGAGTTACAATGAGCAGTTCTTC.

The table lists this clone with a count of one. The genes are TRBV7-9 and TRBJ2-5; no firm D call. This CDR3 is 14 amino acids long. CDR1 and CDR2 (germline): SEHNR, FQNEAQ (reference sequence). Trimming removed 5 bases from V and 3 bases from J, with 13 bases in between. The CDR3 spells CASSRTHLEETQYF. CDR3 DNA: TGTGCCAGCAGCCGAACCCATTTAGAAGAGACCCAGTACTTC.